The clone carrying this T cell receptor beta chain was counted a few times. Measured with immunoSEQ multiplex PCR; TCRdb has only the in-frame clones, and not every one. The table shows around 120,000 clones, with over 70% occurring only once. This CDR3 spans 14 amino acids. Trimming took off 8 bases at V and 1 base at J, with 14 bases between the two ends. Germline CDR1 reads ENHRY; CDR2 reads SYGVKD. These data originate in a study of blood T cell repertoires in COVID-19. The sequencing input was peripheral blood. The gene calls are TRBV10-3 and TRBJ1-1, with D unclear. This TCR derives from a woman aged 70-85 years with acute or convalescent COVID-19. The CDR3 DNA is TGTGCCATCTCCGCAGGCAGAAGGAACACTGAAGCTTTCTTT. Translating it yields CAISAGRRNTEAFF.